Shown below are 7 T cell receptor beta chains from a single sample sequenced in a study of shared clonotypes between healthy human individuals. Naive CD8 populations comprised CD45RO-negative cells positively selected for CCR7, excluding terminally differentiated effector memory CD45RA+ cells. This table comes from immunoSEQ multiplex PCR, and its TCRdb copy is limited to in-frame clones, with some not included. This table has approximately 1.9 million clones, about 94% appearing once. Material for sequencing was naive CD8+ T cells from PBMCs. The receptor source for this set is a man aged 18 to 35 in good health. Some clones in this sample may be carry-over from other donors' samples.

The rearrangement uses TRBV10-3 and TRBJ1-2, with D unresolved. CDR1 is ENHRY, CDR2 SYGVKD, per germline. The CDR3 runs to 15 residues. Trimming took off 3 bases at V and 1 base at J, with 12 bases between the two ends. The CDR3 DNA is TGTGCCATCAGTGAAAACAGAAACCTTAACTATGGCTACACCTTC. It translates to CAISENRNLNYGYTF.

The rearrangement joins TRBV7-3 to TRBJ2-1, with 9 bases aligning to TRBD2. The germline V gene has CDR1 SGHTA and CDR2 FQGTGA. Trimming took 5 bases from V and 5 from J; bases not matched to a gene: 7. This CDR3 region has 15 residues. DNA for the CDR3: TGTGCCAGCAGCCCCGCGGGAGGGCCCCACAATGAGCAGTTCTTC. Its protein product is CASSPAGGPHNEQFF.

V is TRBV13 and J is TRBJ2-3, with a weak D call TRBD1 (5 bases). The CDR3 extends over 13 amino acids. The germline CDR1 and CDR2 sequences are PRHDT and FYEKMQ (reference sequence). V was pared by 4 bases and J by 6 bases, with 11 bases between. CDR3 DNA: TGTGCCAGCAGCTCGCTCCCAGGGGATACGCAGTATTTT. It is translated as CASSSLPGDTQYF.

The chain joins TRBV7-8 to TRBJ2-1; TRBD1 matches at 7 bases. Trimming took 5 bases from V and 5 from J; bases not matched to a gene: 6. Germline V gene lookup returns CDR1 SGHVS and CDR2 FQNEAQ. The CDR3 is 14 residues long. CDR3 sequence: CASSPRTGNNEQFF. The CDR3 DNA reads TGTGCCAGCAGCCCAAGGACAGGCAACAATGAGCAGTTCTTC.

The chain combines TRBV4-1 with TRBJ1-1; 10 bases align to TRBD1. With V trimmed by 1 base and J by 5 bases, 10 bases remained unmatched. The CDR3 length is 17 residues. CDR1 and CDR2 (germline): MGHRA, YSYEKL. The CDR3 sequence: CASSQAGVDRGVTEAFF. CDR3 bases: TGCGCCAGCAGCCAAGCGGGGGTGGACAGGGGGGTTACTGAAGCTTTCTTT.

This clone occurred once. The chain employs TRBV19 and TRBJ2-7; 8 nucleotides agree with TRBD1. CDR3 length: 16 residues. Germline trimming cut 6 bases from V and 3 bases from J; bases unmatched to any gene: 13. The germline V gene has CDR1 LNHDA and CDR2 SQIVND (reference sequence). CDR3 in amino acids: CASSPQGADRVYEQYF. The CDR3 coding sequence is TGTGCCAGTAGCCCCCAGGGGGCGGACCGAGTCTACGAGCAGTACTTC.

This clone has a handful of counts. V is TRBV7-9 and J is TRBJ2-1; 7 bases are a match to TRBD2. Germline-derived CDR1 and CDR2 are SEHNR and FQNEAQ (reference sequence). J gave up 9 bases and V 0 bases, and 2 bases lay outside the gene matches. The CDR3 length is 13 residues. The DNA of the CDR3 is TGTGCCAGCAGCTTAGCGACGGGGGGTGAGCAGTTCTTC. This gives the protein CASSLATGGEQFF.